This T cell receptor beta chain was captured in a study of T cells after yellow fever vaccination. General study results and limits: On re-exposure, the response was weaker but peaked faster, at day 5 versus 15.

The germline V gene has CDR1 SGHRS and CDR2 YFSETQ. The V end was cut by 1 base, the J end by 10 bases, with 15 bases between. The CDR3 spans 14 residues. This clonotype was observed at least ten times. Its antigen is not identified. TCRdb reprocessed the 5' RACE reads via MiXCR and lists one record per CDR3 protein. Of a few hundred thousand distinct CDR3 sequences detected, about 4% appear once; the ten largest clones hold 20% to 25%. The V gene is TRBV5-1, the J gene TRBJ2-4, with D unresolved. The receptor's source is a man between 18 and 29 years old who received the YFV17D yellow fever vaccine. Sequenced here: PBMCs, sampled 5 days after the yellow fever booster vaccination. For the CDR3, the DNA is TGCGCCAGCAGCTTGTCACCGGAGCCCCGGATTCAGTACTTC. Protein: CASSLSPEPRIQYF.